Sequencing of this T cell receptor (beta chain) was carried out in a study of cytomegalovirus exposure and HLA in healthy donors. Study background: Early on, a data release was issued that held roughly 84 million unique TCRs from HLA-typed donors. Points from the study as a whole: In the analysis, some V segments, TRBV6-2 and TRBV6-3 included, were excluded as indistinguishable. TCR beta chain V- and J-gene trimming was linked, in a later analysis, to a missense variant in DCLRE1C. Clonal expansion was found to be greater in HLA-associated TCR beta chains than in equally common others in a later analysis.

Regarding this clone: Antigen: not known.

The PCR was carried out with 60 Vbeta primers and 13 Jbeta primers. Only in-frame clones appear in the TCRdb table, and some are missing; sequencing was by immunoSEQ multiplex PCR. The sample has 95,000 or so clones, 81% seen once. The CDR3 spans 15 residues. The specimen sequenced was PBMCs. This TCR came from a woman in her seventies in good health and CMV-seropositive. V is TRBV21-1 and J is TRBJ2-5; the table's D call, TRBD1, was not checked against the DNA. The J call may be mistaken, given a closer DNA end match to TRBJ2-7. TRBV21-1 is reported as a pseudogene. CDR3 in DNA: TGTGCCAGCAGCAAAGAGGCGCAGGGATCCTACGAGCAGTACTTC. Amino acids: CASSKEAQGSYEQYF.